This TCR beta chain emerged from a study of shared clonotypes between healthy human individuals. Whole-study context: Each donor's CD4 naive and CD4 memory cells filled three plates apiece, CD8 naive two, and CD8 memory one.

V was shortened by 4 bases and J by 0 bases, with 11 bases between the two germline ends. The length of the CDR3 is 14 residues. Per the germline V gene, CDR1 is SGDLS and CDR2 is YYNGEE. Splitting of each subset's genomic DNA was done evenly across several immunoSEQ plates. Measured with immunoSEQ multiplex PCR; TCRdb has only the in-frame clones, and not every one. The sample lists around 2.5 million clones, over 85% seen once, with approximately 0.36% in the top ten. Sequencing was performed on naive CD4+ T cells from PBMCs. Subset indicated: CD45RA+ positively selected. The chain recombines TRBV9 with TRBJ2-7; no firm D call. This receptor was identified in a man aged 18-30 years in good health. Some clones in this sample may be carry-over from other donors' samples. This CDR3 is CASSPLGFSYEQYF. The CDR3 nucleotides read TGTGCCAGCAGCCCCCTAGGTTTCTCCTACGAGCAGTACTTC. Supplemented by reference TRBV9 and TRBJ2-7, the full variable domain reads DSGVTQTPKHLITATGQRVTLRCSPRSGDLSVYWYQQSLDQGLQFLIQYYNGEERAKGNILERFSAQQFPDLHSELNLSSLELGDSALYFCASSPLGFSYEQYFGPGTRLTVT.